Below, 15 T cell receptor beta chains from the same sample are listed, as sequenced in a study of response to subunit inactivated influenza vaccine. MiXCR, applied by TCRdb to the RT-PCR reads, yields one record per CDR3 protein. The table records around 570,000 distinct CDR3 sequences, around 11% of them present only once. The sample was also linked to a second study, of T cells expressing NK-cell markers. That paper states: Beta-chain TCR cDNA was generated via 5'RACE template switching with UMIs.

Sample: PBMCs from blood, taken on the day of vaccination. The receptors stem from a man aged 45-65 years who received an inactivated influenza vaccine.

This clonotype showed up many times. The V gene is TRBV5-1, the J gene TRBJ2-5, with TRBD2 matching 8 bases. V gave up 2 bases and J gave up 0 bases; unmatched junction bases: 6. Germline V lookup: CDR1 SGHRS, CDR2 YFSETQ. The CDR3 runs 16 residues. CDR3 in DNA: TGCGCCAGCAGCTTAGGGTCTAGCGGGTACCAAGAGACCCAGTACTTC. Its protein product is CASSLGSSGYQETQYF.

Only a few counts were recorded for this clonotype. V usage is TRBV20-1 and J usage is TRBJ2-1, with TRBD2 identical over 10 bases. This CDR3 region has 17 residues. CDR1 DFQATT and CDR2 SNEGSKA come from the germline V gene (reference sequence). Trimming at V came to 0 bases and at J to 6 bases, leaving 11 bases not matched to a gene. The CDR3: CSARDAASGRVSNEQFF. CDR3 sequence (DNA): TGCAGTGCTAGAGATGCGGCTAGCGGGAGAGTTAGCAATGAGCAGTTCTTC.

The V gene is TRBV27, the J gene TRBJ2-1; 8 nucleotides match TRBD1. V shed 1 base, J shed 3 bases, and the junction held 8 bases outside the gene matches. Germline V CDR1 and CDR2: MNHEY, SMNVEV (reference sequence). The CDR3 consists of 17 residues. The CDR3 loop is CASSLFAGGLFYNEQFF. In DNA form, the CDR3 reads TGTGCCAGCAGTTTATTCGCAGGGGGCTTGTTCTACAATGAGCAGTTCTTC.

The rearrangement uses TRBV28 and TRBJ2-7, with TRBD1 identical over 9 bases. This CDR3 has 14 residues. The germline CDR1 and CDR2 sequences are MDHEN and SYDVKM. V was clipped by 7 bases and J by 3 bases; unmatched bases: 7. The CDR3 nucleotides are TGTGCCAGCAATACCGGACAGGGGAGCTACGAGCAGTACTTC. This sequence encodes CASNTGQGSYEQYF.

At least ten counts were recorded for this clonotype. This CDR3 is CASSPGDRDTGELFF. The CDR3 DNA is TGCGCCAGCAGCCCTGGGGACAGAGACACCGGGGAGCTGTTTTTT. The chain employs TRBV5-1 and TRBJ2-2; 7 bases are shared with TRBD1. Per germline, CDR1 SGHRS and CDR2 YFSETQ. The CDR3 consists of 15 residues. The ends lost 4 bases at V and 3 bases at J; junction bases unmatched: 6.

This clonotype was seen a handful of times. The chain uses TRBV7-9 and TRBJ2-3; D is perhaps TRBD1 or TRBD2 (6 bases each). The germline V gene has CDR1 SEHNR and CDR2 FQNEAQ (reference sequence). V lost 5 bases to trimming and J lost 4 bases, with 10 bases between them. The CDR3 is made up of 13 amino acids. The chain's CDR3 is CASSQGTSDTQYF. CDR3 coding DNA: TGTGCCAGCAGCCAGGGGACTTCAGATACGCAGTATTTT.

The chain links TRBV6-2 or TRBV6-3 to TRBJ1-5, with D possibly matching TRBD1 (6 bases). The CDR3 runs to 14 residues. Germline V gene lookup returns CDR1 MNHEY and CDR2 SVGEGT. Trimming took 6 bases from V and 7 from J, leaving 16 bases between them. The CDR3 protein is CASSTPQGFQPQHF. The CDR3 DNA reads TGTGCCAGCAGCACTCCACAGGGATTCCAGCCCCAGCATTTT.

This clonotype was seen a few times. The gene calls are TRBV11-3 and TRBJ2-1; 10 bases are shared with TRBD1. J was trimmed by 6 bases and V by 5 bases; bases with no gene match: 7. CDR3 length equals 15 residues. Germline loops: CDR1 SGHNT, CDR2 YENEEA. The CDR3 protein is CASSLGQGVVNEQFF. The CDR3 DNA is TGTGCCAGCAGCCTCGGACAGGGGGTAGTCAATGAGCAGTTCTTC.

At least ten counts were recorded for this clonotype. The V and J genes are TRBV11-2 and TRBJ2-3; 7 bases match TRBD2. Germline-derived CDR1 and CDR2 are SGHAT and FQNNGV. CDR3 length: 12 amino acids. The V segment lost 5 bases and the J segment 10 bases; nucleotides outside the gene matches: 6. CDR3: CASSHQGRAQYF. The CDR3 DNA reads TGTGCCAGCAGCCATCAAGGGAGGGCGCAGTATTTT.

This chain uses TRBV12-3 or TRBV12-4 with TRBJ2-3; D is perhaps TRBD1 (5 bases). The CDR3 is made up of 15 amino acids. Trimming took off 4 bases at V and 6 bases at J, with 17 bases between the two ends. The CDR3 reads CASSSQERSVDTQYF. CDR3 DNA: TGTGCCAGCAGTTCACAGGAAAGATCGGTGGATACGCAGTATTTT.

This clonotype has only a few counts. J is TRBJ1-2 and V is TRBV11-2; tentatively, D is TRBD1 (6 bases). The CDR3 is made up of 15 amino acids. Trimming stripped 5 bases from V and 2 bases from J, with 15 bases between. Germline lookup yields CDR1 SGHAT and CDR2 FQNNGV. This CDR3 is CASSPYSRGNYGYTF. The CDR3 nucleotides read TGTGCCAGCAGCCCATACAGTAGGGGGAACTATGGCTACACCTTC.

This clonotype was detected a few times. The chain carries TRBV20-1 and TRBJ2-1; D is possibly TRBD2 (5 bases). V lost 0 bases and J 8 bases, leaving 8 bases between the germline ends. From germline, CDR1 is DFQATT and CDR2 SNEGSKA (reference sequence). The CDR3 has 12 residues. The DNA for the CDR3 is TGCAGTGCTAGAGATAGGCGGGATGAGCAGTTCTTC. It is translated as CSARDRRDEQFF.

The gene calls are TRBV14 and TRBJ1-5, with 7 bases matching TRBD1. The V gene end was trimmed by 2 bases and the J gene end by 7 bases; junction bases not matched to a gene: 2. The CDR3 is 13 amino acids. The germline CDR1 and CDR2 sequences are SGHDN and FVKESK. The DNA for the CDR3 is TGTGCCAGCAGCCAAAACAGGGGCCAGCCCCAGCATTTT. As protein: CASSQNRGQPQHF. The full variable domain, completed using reference TRBV14 and TRBJ1-5, is EAGVTQFPSHSVIEKGQTVTLRCDPISGHDNLYWYRRVMGKEIKFLLHFVKESKQDESGMPNNRFLAERTGGTYSTLKVQPAELEDSGVYFCASSQNRGQPQHFGDGTRLSIL.

The chain employs TRBV7-9 and TRBJ1-2; 7 bases fit TRBD1. The CDR3 runs to 15 residues. Germline trimming cut 0 bases from V and 6 bases from J; bases unmatched to any gene: 7. Germline V lookup: CDR1 SEHNR, CDR2 FQNEAQ (reference sequence). Written as DNA, the CDR3 is TGTGCCAGCAGCTTAGCGCCCAGGGGGGTCGATGGCTACACCTTC. It codes for CASSLAPRGVDGYTF.

V gene TRBV2 combines with J gene TRBJ2-3; 8 bases match TRBD1. V trimming: 9 bases; J trimming: 0 bases; junction bases outside the gene matches: 8. The germline gives CDR1 SNHLY, CDR2 FYNNEI. CDR3 length: 15 residues. CDR3 nucleotide sequence: TGTGCCAGGAGACCCCGGGACAGGAGCACAGATACGCAGTATTTT. Its protein is CARRPRDRSTDTQYF.